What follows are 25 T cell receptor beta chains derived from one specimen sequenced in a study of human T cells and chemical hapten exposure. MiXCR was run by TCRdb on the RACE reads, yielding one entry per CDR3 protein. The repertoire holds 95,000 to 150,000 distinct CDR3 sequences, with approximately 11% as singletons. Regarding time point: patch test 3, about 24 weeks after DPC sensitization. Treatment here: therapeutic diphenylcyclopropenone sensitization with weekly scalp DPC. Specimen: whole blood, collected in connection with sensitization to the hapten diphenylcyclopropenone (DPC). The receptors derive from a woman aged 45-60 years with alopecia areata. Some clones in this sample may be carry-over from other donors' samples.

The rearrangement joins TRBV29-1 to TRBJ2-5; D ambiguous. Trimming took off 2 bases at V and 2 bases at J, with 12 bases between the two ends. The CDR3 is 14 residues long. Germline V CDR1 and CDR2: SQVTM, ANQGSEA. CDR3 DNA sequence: TGCAGCGTTGAATACACAGCTCTTCAAGAGACCCAGTACTTC. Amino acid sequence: CSVEYTALQETQYF.

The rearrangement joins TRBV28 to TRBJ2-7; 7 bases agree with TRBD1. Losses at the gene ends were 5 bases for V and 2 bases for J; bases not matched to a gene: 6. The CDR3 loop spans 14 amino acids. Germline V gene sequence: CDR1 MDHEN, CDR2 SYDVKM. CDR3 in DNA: TGTGCCAGCAGTACCGGGACAGTTCCCTACGAGCAGTACTTC. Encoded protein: CASSTGTVPYEQYF.

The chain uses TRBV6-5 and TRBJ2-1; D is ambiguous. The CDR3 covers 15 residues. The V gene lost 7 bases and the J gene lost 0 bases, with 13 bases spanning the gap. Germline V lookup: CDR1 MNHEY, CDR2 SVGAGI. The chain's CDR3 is CASNLQPSSYNEQFF. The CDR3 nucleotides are TGTGCCAGCAACCTACAGCCAAGCTCCTACAATGAGCAGTTCTTC.

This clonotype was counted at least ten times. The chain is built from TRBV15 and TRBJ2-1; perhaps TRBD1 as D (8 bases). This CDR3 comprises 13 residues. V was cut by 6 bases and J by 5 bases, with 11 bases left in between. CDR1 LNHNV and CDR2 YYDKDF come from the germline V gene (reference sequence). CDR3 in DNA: TGTGCCACCAGACAGGGGGGGGACAATGAGCAGTTCTTC. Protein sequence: CATRQGGDNEQFF.

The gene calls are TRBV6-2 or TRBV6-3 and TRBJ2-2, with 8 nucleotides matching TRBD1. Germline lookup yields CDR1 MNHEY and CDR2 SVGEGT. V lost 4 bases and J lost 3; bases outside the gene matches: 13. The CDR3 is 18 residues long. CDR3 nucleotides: TGTGCCAGCAGTTGGACAGGGAGTAGCCTCCTTTACACCGGGGAGCTGTTTTTT. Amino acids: CASSWTGSSLLYTGELFF.

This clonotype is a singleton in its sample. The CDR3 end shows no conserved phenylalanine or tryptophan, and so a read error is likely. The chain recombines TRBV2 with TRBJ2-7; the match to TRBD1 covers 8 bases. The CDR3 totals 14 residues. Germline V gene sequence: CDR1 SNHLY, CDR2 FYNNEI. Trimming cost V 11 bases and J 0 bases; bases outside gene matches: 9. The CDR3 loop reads CASRSGTGSYEQYY. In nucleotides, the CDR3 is TGTGCCTCCCGGTCCGGGACAGGCTCCTACGAGCAGTACTAC.

In nucleotides, the CDR3 is TGTGCCAGGAGCAATCAGCCCCAGCATTTT. It is translated as CARSNQPQHF. The V gene is TRBV15, the J gene TRBJ1-5; unclear D gene. The CDR3 runs 10 residues. Germline V gene lookup returns CDR1 LNHNV and CDR2 YYDKDF (reference sequence). V gave up 10 bases and J gave up 1 base, with 2 bases separating them.

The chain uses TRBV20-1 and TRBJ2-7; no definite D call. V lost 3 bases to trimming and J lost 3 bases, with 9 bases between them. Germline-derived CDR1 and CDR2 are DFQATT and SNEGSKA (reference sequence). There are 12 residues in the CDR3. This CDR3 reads CSASSLNYEQYF. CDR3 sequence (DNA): TGCAGTGCTAGCTCTCTCAACTACGAGCAGTACTTC.

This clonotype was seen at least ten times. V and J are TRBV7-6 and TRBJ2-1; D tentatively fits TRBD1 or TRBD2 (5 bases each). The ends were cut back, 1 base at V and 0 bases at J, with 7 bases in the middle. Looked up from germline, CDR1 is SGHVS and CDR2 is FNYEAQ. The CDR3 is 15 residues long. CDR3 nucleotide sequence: TGTGCCAGCAGCTTAGGAGGGGACTCCTACAATGAGCAGTTCTTC. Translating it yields CASSLGGDSYNEQFF.

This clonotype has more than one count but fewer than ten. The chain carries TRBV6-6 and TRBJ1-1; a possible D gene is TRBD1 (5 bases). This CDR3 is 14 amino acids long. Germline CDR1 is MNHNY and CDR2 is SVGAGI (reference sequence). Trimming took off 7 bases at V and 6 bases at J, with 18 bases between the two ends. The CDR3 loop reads CASTTGGGRAEAFF. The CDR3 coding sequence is TGTGCCAGCACCACTGGGGGGGGGAGGGCTGAAGCTTTCTTT.

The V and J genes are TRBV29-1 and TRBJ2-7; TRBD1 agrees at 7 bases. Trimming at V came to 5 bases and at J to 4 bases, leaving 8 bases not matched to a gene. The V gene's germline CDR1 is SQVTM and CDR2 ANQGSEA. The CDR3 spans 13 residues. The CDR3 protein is CSVHGQDRYEQYF. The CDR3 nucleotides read TGCAGCGTTCATGGACAGGACAGATACGAGCAGTACTTC.

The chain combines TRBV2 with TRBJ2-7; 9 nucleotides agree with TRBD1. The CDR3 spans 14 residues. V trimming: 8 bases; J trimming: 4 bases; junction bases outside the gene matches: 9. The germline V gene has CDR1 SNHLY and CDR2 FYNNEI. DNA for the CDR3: TGTGCCAGCGCCAGACCGGGACAGGGTTACGAGCAGTACTTC. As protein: CASARPGQGYEQYF.

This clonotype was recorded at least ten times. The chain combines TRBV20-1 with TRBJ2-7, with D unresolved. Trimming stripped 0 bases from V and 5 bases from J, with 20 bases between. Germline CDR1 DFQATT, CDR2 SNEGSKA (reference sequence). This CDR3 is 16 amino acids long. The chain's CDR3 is CSARDNPDSSGDEQYF. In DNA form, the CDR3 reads TGCAGTGCTAGAGATAACCCTGACTCCAGTGGAGACGAGCAGTACTTC.

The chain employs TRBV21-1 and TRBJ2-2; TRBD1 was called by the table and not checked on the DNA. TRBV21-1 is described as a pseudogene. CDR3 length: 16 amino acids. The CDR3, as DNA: TGTGCCAGTACAGTTACGAGGGGTTGGGGGTCCGGGGAGCTGTTTTTT. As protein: CASTVTRGWGSGELFF.

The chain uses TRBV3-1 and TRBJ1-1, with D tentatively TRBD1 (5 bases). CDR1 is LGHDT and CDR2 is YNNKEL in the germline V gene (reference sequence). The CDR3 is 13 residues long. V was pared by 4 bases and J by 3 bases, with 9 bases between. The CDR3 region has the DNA TGTGCCAGCAGCCCACAGGACCACACTGAAGCTTTCTTT. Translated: CASSPQDHTEAFF.

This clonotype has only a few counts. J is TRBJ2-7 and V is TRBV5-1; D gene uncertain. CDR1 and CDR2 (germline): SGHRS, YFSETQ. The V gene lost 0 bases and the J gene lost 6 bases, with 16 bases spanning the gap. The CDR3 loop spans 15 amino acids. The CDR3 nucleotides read TGCGCCAGCAGCTTGGCGTCAGGCGGTTGGGGCGAGCAGTACTTC. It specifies CASSLASGGWGEQYF.

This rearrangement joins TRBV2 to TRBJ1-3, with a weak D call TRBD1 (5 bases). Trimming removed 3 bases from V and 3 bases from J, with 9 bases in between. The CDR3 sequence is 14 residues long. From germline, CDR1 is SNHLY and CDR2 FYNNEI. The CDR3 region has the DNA TGTGCCAGCAGTGAGGCGCAGGGTGGAAACACCATATATTTT. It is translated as CASSEAQGGNTIYF.

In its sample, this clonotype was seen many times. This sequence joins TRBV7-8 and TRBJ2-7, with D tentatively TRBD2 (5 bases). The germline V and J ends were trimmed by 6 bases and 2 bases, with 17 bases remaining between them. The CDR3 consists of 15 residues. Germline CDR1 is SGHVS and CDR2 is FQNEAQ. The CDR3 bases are TGTGCCAGCAGACATAGCGTCTCCCTGGCCTACGAGCAGTACTTC. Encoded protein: CASRHSVSLAYEQYF.

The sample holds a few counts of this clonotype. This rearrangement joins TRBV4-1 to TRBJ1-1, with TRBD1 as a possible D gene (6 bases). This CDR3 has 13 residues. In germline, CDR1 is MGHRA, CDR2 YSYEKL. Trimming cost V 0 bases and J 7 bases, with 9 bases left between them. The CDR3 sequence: CASSQDLTGEAFF. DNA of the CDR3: TGCGCCAGCAGCCAAGATTTGACAGGTGAAGCTTTCTTT.

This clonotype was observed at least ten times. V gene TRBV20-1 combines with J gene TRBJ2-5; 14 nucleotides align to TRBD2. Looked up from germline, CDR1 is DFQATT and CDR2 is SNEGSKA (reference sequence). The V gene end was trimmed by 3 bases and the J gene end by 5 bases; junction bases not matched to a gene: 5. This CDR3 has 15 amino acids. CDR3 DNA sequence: TGCAGTGCTAGTGGGACTAGCGGGGGTAGTGAGACCCAGTACTTC. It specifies CSASGTSGGSETQYF.

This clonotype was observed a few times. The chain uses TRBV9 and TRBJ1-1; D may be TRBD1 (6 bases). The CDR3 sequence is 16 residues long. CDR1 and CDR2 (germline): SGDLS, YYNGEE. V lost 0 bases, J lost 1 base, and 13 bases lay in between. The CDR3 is CASSVVQGTQNTEAFF. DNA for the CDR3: TGTGCCAGCAGCGTAGTCCAGGGGACCCAGAACACTGAAGCTTTCTTT.

CDR3 residues: CSVGTENTQYF. CDR3 nucleotide sequence: TGCAGCGTGGGGACGGAAAATACGCAGTATTTT. The rearrangement links TRBV29-1 to TRBJ2-3, with D possibly being TRBD1 or TRBD2 (5 bases each). This CDR3 region has 11 residues. Germline V gene sequence: CDR1 SQVTM, CDR2 ANQGSEA. V shed 6 bases and J shed 7 bases, with 11 bases lying between them.

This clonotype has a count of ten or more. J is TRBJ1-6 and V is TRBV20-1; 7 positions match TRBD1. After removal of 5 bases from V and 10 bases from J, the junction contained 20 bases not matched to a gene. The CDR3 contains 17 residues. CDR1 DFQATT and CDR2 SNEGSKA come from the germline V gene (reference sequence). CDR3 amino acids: CSAPPLGQFGLGSPLHF. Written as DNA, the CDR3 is TGCAGTGCTCCCCCGCTGGGACAGTTCGGGTTAGGCTCACCCCTCCACTTT.

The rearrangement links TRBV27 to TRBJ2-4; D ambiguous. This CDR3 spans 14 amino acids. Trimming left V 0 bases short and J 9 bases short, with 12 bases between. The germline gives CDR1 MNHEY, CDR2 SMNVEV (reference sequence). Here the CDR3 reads CASSLSVLRGIQYF. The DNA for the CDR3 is TGTGCCAGCAGTTTATCAGTGCTGCGCGGCATTCAGTACTTC.

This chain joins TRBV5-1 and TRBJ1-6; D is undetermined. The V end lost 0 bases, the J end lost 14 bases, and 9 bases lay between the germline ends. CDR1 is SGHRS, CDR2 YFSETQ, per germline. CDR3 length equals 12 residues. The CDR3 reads CASSLVGHTLHF. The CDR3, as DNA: TGCGCCAGCAGCTTGGTGGGTCACACCCTCCACTTT.